The 24 T cell receptor beta chains below come from one sample, sequenced in a study of blood T cell repertoires in COVID-19 (dated by TCRdb to about 2020). The library came from the immunoSEQ multiplex PCR assay. TCRdb obtained this table from immuneACCESS and retained in-frame rearrangements with V and J assigned. These tables miss some clones; where compared with another copy, unresolved V genes account for less than half of the shortfall, and the remainder is unexplained. This sample comprises some 260,000 clones, 88% of them detected only once. The ten largest clones capture 2% to 2.5% of the sample. Sequencing was carried out using peripheral blood. These receptors all come from a woman between 40 and 55 years old who had recovered from COVID-19.

The genes are TRBV12-3 or TRBV12-4 and TRBJ2-5; D unclear. This CDR3 contains 13 residues. V was clipped by 4 bases and J by 4 bases, with 10 bases between them. CDR3: CASSSTPGETQYF. DNA of the CDR3: TGTGCCAGCAGTTCGACTCCCGGAGAGACCCAGTACTTC.

J is TRBJ1-2 and V is TRBV25-1; tentatively, D is TRBD1 (6 bases). V shed 5 bases and J shed 6 bases, with 13 bases lying between them. The germline CDR1 and CDR2 sequences are MGHDK and SYGVNS. This CDR3 region has 13 residues. This CDR3 is CASSPRTAHGYTF. The CDR3 DNA follows: TGTGCCAGCAGTCCTAGGACAGCCCATGGCTACACCTTC.

This clone was seen once. This chain links TRBV29-1 with TRBJ2-2, with 11 bases identical to TRBD2. This CDR3 comprises 17 residues. Trimming removed 6 bases from V and 0 bases from J; junction bases left unmatched: 9. Germline V gene sequence: CDR1 SQVTM, CDR2 ANQGSEA. CDR3 nucleotides: TGCAGCGTCCGAGGGACTAGCGGCCTCGCGAACACCGGGGAGCTGTTTTTT. Translation: CSVRGTSGLANTGELFF.

The rearrangement uses TRBV10-3 and TRBJ1-2; 10 bases match TRBD1. Losses at the gene ends were 2 bases for V and 2 bases for J; bases not matched to a gene: 2. This CDR3 region has 15 residues. Germline V lookup: CDR1 ENHRY, CDR2 SYGVKD. CDR3 protein: CAISEPGQGNYGYTF. Here the CDR3 DNA reads TGTGCCATCAGTGAGCCGGGACAGGGGAACTATGGCTACACCTTC.

The V and J genes are TRBV7-9 and TRBJ1-6; 7 nucleotides agree with TRBD1. The V segment lost 1 base and the J segment 11 bases; nucleotides outside the gene matches: 14. This CDR3 has 17 amino acids. From germline, CDR1 is SEHNR and CDR2 FQNEAQ (reference sequence). CDR3 loop: CASSLEGAGTAFPPLHF. DNA of the CDR3: TGTGCCAGCAGCTTAGAGGGTGCCGGGACAGCGTTTCCACCCCTCCACTTT.

This chain joins TRBV5-5 and TRBJ2-2; 12 bases agree with TRBD2. Per the germline V gene, CDR1 is SGHKS and CDR2 is YYEKEE (reference sequence). J lost 5 bases, V lost 1 base, and 9 bases had no gene match. This CDR3 has 18 amino acids. CDR3 protein: CASSLRARLAGETGELFF. The CDR3 nucleotides are TGTGCCAGCAGCTTGAGGGCCCGACTAGCGGGAGAGACCGGGGAGCTGTTTTTT.

The chain employs TRBV6-2 or TRBV6-3 and TRBJ2-5, with TRBD2 matching over 11 bases. This CDR3 has 18 amino acids. The ends lost 0 bases at V and 1 base at J; junction bases unmatched: 7. Germline loops: CDR1 MNHEY, CDR2 SVGEGT. CDR3 bases: TGTGCCAGCAGTTACTCCCCGGTAGCGGGAGGGCCCCAAGAGACCCAGTACTTC. Protein product: CASSYSPVAGGPQETQYF.

V gene TRBV4-3 combines with J gene TRBJ2-7; possible D gene TRBD1, 6 bases. This CDR3 is 14 amino acids long. The germline V gene encodes CDR1 LGHNA and CDR2 YSLEER. Trimming removed 1 base at V and 2 bases at J, with 9 bases between. The CDR3 region has the DNA TGCGCCAGCAGCCAAGGACAGGAGACCTACGAGCAGTACTTC. This encodes CASSQGQETYEQYF.

This clone showed up just a few times. The chain links TRBV19 to TRBJ1-6; no definite D call. The CDR3 covers 14 residues. The germline CDR1 and CDR2 sequences are LNHDA and SQIVND (reference sequence). The germline V and J ends were trimmed by 4 bases and 9 bases, with 13 bases remaining between them. CDR3 residues: CASSTSGRSSPLHF. CDR3 nucleotide sequence: TGTGCCAGTAGTACCTCAGGAAGAAGTTCACCCCTCCACTTT.

V and J are TRBV29-1 and TRBJ2-1; D is ambiguous. The CDR3 contains 15 residues. Germline V gene data show CDR1 as SQVTM and CDR2 as ANQGSEA. V was trimmed by 6 bases and J by 0 bases, leaving 15 bases between them. The CDR3 sequence: CSVHSILSSYNEQFF. The CDR3 region has the DNA TGCAGCGTCCACTCGATTCTGAGCTCCTACAATGAGCAGTTCTTC.

The chain employs TRBV6-6 and TRBJ2-7; 9 bases map to TRBD1. V was clipped by 5 bases and J by 5 bases; unmatched bases: 13. The CDR3 spans 16 residues. Germline V CDR1 and CDR2: MNHNY, SVGAGI (reference sequence). This chain's CDR3 is CASSGGTGTGMNEQYF. The CDR3 nucleotides read TGTGCCAGCAGTGGGGGGACCGGGACAGGGATGAACGAGCAGTACTTC.

The chain has TRBV7-2 and TRBJ2-5; D ambiguous. Germline CDR1 and CDR2: SGHTA and FQGNSA. Trimming left V 2 bases short and J 3 bases short, with 7 bases between. This CDR3 contains 13 residues. The CDR3 DNA is TGTGCCAGCAGCTTACGACGGGAAGAGACCCAGTACTTC. Translated, it gives CASSLRREETQYF.

The chain links TRBV9 to TRBJ2-7; D ambiguous. The V and J ends lost 3 bases and 5 bases respectively, with 12 bases between them. The germline CDR1 and CDR2 sequences are SGDLS and YYNGEE. The CDR3 consists of 13 residues. CDR3 in amino acids: CASSADVQNEQYF. CDR3 DNA: TGTGCCAGCAGCGCGGATGTACAGAACGAGCAGTACTTC.

V usage is TRBV7-2 and J usage is TRBJ1-6, with 7 nucleotides matching TRBD1. V shed 5 bases, J shed 6 bases, and the junction held 7 bases outside the gene matches. The CDR3 is 15 residues long. The germline CDR1 and CDR2 sequences are SGHTA and FQGNSA. The DNA of the CDR3 is TGTGCCAGCAGCCCGTGGGGACAGATTAATTCACCCCTCCACTTT. It encodes CASSPWGQINSPLHF.

In the case of this clone: At the DNA level, this CDR3 is encoded by other sequences in the same sample as well. The chain joins TRBV7-2 to TRBJ2-1, with 10 bases lining up with TRBD1. CDR1 and CDR2 (germline): SGHTA, FQGNSA. Trimming cost V 6 bases and J 3 bases; bases outside gene matches: 5. CDR3 length: 15 residues. The CDR3 nucleotides read TGTGCCAGCAGTTTGGACAGGGGGAGCTACAATGAGCAGTTCTTC. Its translation is CASSLDRGSYNEQFF.

The chain combines TRBV19 with TRBJ2-1; TRBD2 agrees at 7 bases. After removal of 0 bases from V and 3 bases from J, the junction contained 5 bases not matched to a gene. The CDR3 runs 16 residues. Looked up from germline, CDR1 is LNHDA and CDR2 is SQIVND (reference sequence). The CDR3 loop reads CASSIDLPSGYNEQFF. In DNA, the CDR3 is TGTGCCAGTAGTATAGATTTGCCTAGCGGCTACAATGAGCAGTTCTTC. Together with reference TRBV19 and TRBJ2-1, the CDR3 gives the full variable domain: DGGITQSPKYLFRKEGQNVTLSCEQNLNHDAMYWYRQDPGQGLRLIYYSQIVNDFQKGDIAEGYSVSREKKESFPLTVTSAQKNPTAFYLCASSIDLPSGYNEQFFGPGTRLTVL.

The chain couples TRBV11-3 to TRBJ2-7; TRBD1 aligns across 7 bases. This CDR3 comprises 14 residues. Germline-derived CDR1 and CDR2 are SGHNT and YENEEA. V was pared by 5 bases and J by 4 bases, with 8 bases of the junction left unmatched. CDR3 DNA: TGTGCCAGCAGCCCGGGGACAGTCGGATACGAGCAGTACTTC. It codes for CASSPGTVGYEQYF.

The V call is TRBV10-2, the J call TRBJ1-5; 8 bases align to TRBD1. V dropped 5 bases and J dropped 7; count of bases not matched to a gene: 10. The CDR3 consists of 15 residues. Germline V gene data show CDR1 as WSHSY and CDR2 as SAAADI. CDR3 sequence (DNA): TGCGCCAGCAGTCCGGCAGGGGGCTCGGGACAGCCCCAGCATTTT. Encoded protein: CASSPAGGSGQPQHF.

The genes are TRBV7-2 and TRBJ2-1; TRBD2 aligns across 14 bases. This CDR3 is built from 15 residues. Trimming cost V 5 bases and J 6 bases; bases outside gene matches: 3. The V gene's germline CDR1 is SGHTA and CDR2 FQGNSA. The CDR3, as DNA: TGTGCCAGCAGCCAGACTAGCGGGAGGGGCAATGAGCAGTTCTTC. Its protein product is CASSQTSGRGNEQFF.

The chain combines TRBV19 with TRBJ2-1, with D maybe TRBD1 (6 bases). Looked up from germline, CDR1 is LNHDA and CDR2 is SQIVND (reference sequence). CDR3 size: 15 residues. The V and J ends lost 0 bases and 4 bases respectively, with 10 bases between them. CDR3 bases: TGTGCCAGTAGTATAGACAGGGGTACTTACAATGAGCAGTTCTTC. The encoded protein is CASSIDRGTYNEQFF.

The rearrangement joins TRBV28 to TRBJ1-6; D uncertain. V gave up 2 bases and J gave up 6 bases, with 5 bases separating them. The CDR3 covers 13 residues. Looked up from germline, CDR1 is MDHEN and CDR2 is SYDVKM. In nucleotides, the CDR3 is TGTGCCAGCAGTTTACAGGTTAATTCACCCCTCCACTTT. It codes for CASSLQVNSPLHF.

This chain joins TRBV28 and TRBJ2-7, with TRBD2 identical over 9 bases. CDR1 and CDR2 from the germline V gene are MDHEN and SYDVKM. The CDR3 sequence is 16 residues long. With V trimmed by 7 bases and J by 4 bases, 14 bases remained unmatched. The CDR3 protein is CASTSAPGSGGYEQYF. The DNA of the CDR3 is TGTGCCAGCACCTCCGCACCGGGCAGCGGGGGGTACGAGCAGTACTTC.

This clone was picked up a small number of times. The chain employs TRBV30 and TRBJ2-2, with TRBD1 matching over 10 bases. Per the germline V gene, CDR1 is GTSNPN and CDR2 is SVGIG (reference sequence). This CDR3 comprises 17 residues. The V and J ends lost 0 bases and 0 bases, in that order; junction bases with no gene match: 4. This chain's CDR3 is CAWSVRQGASNTGELFF. The DNA for the CDR3 is TGTGCCTGGAGTGTGAGACAGGGGGCTTCGAACACCGGGGAGCTGTTTTTT.

This clone appeared a single time. The V gene is TRBV9, the J gene TRBJ1-2; D ambiguous. This CDR3 comprises 11 residues. Germline V gives CDR1 SGDLS, CDR2 YYNGEE. The V gene lost 6 bases and the J gene lost 3 bases, with 6 bases spanning the gap. CDR3 loop: CASKSDYGYTF. The CDR3 DNA is TGTGCCAGCAAAAGCGACTATGGCTACACCTTC.